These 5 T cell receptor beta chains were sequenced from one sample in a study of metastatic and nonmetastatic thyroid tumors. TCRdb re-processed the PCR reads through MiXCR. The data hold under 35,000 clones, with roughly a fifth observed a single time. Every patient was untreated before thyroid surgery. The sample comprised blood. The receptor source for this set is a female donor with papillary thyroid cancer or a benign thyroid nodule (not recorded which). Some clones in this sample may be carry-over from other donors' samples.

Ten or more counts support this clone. The CDR3 region is CASSSESSGNTIYF. In DNA form, the CDR3 reads TGCGCCAGCAGCTCTGAGAGCTCTGGAAACACCATATATTTT. The gene calls are TRBV5-1 and TRBJ1-3; D gene ambiguous. The CDR3 consists of 14 residues. Germline V gene data show CDR1 as SGHRS and CDR2 as YFSETQ. Trimming pared 3 bases from V and 0 bases from J, leaving 7 bases between.

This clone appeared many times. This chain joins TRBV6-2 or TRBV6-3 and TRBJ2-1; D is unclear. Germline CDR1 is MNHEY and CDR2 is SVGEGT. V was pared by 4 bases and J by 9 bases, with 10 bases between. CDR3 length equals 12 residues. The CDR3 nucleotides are TGTGCCAGCAGTTTAGGTATTGGTGAGCAGTTCTTC. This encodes CASSLGIGEQFF.

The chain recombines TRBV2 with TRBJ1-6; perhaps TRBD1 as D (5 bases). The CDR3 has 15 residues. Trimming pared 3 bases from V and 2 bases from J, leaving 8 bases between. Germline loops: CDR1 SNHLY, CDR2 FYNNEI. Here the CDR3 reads CASSDPQAYNSPLHF. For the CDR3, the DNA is TGTGCCAGCAGTGACCCACAGGCCTATAATTCACCCCTCCACTTT.

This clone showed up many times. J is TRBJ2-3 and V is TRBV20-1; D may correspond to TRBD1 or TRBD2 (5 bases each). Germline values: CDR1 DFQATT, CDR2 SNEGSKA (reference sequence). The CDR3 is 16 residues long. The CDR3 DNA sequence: TGCAGCGTCGGAGACAGTGAGGGCCTCAGGGCAGATACGCAGTATTTT. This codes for CSVGDSEGLRADTQYF.

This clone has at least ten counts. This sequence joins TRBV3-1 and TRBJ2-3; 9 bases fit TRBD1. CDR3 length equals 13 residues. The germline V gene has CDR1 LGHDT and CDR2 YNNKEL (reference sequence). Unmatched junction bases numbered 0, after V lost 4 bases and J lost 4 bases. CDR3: CASSRQGADTQYF. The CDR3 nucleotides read TGTGCCAGCAGCCGACAGGGGGCAGATACGCAGTATTTT.